Given below is one T cell receptor (beta chain) in context. Its antigen is still unknown. The CDR3 is 15 amino acids. Germline V lookup: CDR1 MGHRA, CDR2 YSYEKL. V gave up 3 bases and J gave up 7 bases; unmatched junction bases: 7. The sample comes from a study of cytotoxic CD8 clonotypes in ibrutinib-treated CLL. Study outcomes and limitations: Higher circulating CD8+ T-cell counts strongly accompanied higher baseline clonality, above age-matched healthy donors.

TCRdb's table, derived via immunoSEQ multiplex PCR, lists solely in-frame clones and lacks some. The table shows 300,000 or so clones, with over 60% occurring only once. This clonotype was sampled from a human donor with chronic lymphocytic leukemia. The rearrangement joins TRBV4-1 to TRBJ2-1; 9 positions agree with TRBD1. Sequenced material: PBMCs, taken after 36 months of ibrutinib treatment. CDR3 residues: CASSQNRGRGNEQFF. DNA of the CDR3: TGCGCCAGCAGCCAGAACAGGGGGCGCGGGAATGAGCAGTTCTTC.